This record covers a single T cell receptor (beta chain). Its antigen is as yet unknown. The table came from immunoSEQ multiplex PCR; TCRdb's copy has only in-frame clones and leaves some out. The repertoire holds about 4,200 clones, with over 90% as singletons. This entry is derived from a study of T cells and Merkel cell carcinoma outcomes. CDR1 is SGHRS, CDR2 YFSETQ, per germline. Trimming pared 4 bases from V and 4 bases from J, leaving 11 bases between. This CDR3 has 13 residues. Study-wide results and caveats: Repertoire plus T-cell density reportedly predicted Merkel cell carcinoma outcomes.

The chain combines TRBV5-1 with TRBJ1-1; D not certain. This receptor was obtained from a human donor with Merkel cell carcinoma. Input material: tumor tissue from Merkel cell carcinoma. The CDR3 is CASSIYRPTEAFF. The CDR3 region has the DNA TGCGCCAGCAGCATTTACAGACCCACTGAAGCTTTCTTT.